The TCR beta chain described here comes from a study of T cell responses to AZD1222 COVID-19 vaccine. As for this clone: Its antigen is as yet unknown.

Analyses pooled second doses at about 4 or about 12 weeks. Method: immunoSEQ multiplex PCR; TCRdb's copy keeps in-frame clones and lacks some. The data hold 150,000 to 160,000 clones, with 90% observed a single time. Study-level findings and limits: Increases in Spike-specific TCR breadth and depth were seen after two AZD1222 doses.

CDR1 LNHDA and CDR2 SQIVND come from the germline V gene (reference sequence). This CDR3 comprises 13 residues. With 7 bases removed from V and 8 bases from J, the gap between germline ends came to 17 bases. The chain recombines TRBV19 with TRBJ1-2; the D gene is possibly TRBD1 (5 bases). This TCR derives from an adult who received the AZD1222 COVID-19 vaccine. Sequencing was performed on peripheral blood, taken 28 days after the second AZD1222 dose. As DNA, the CDR3 is TGTGCCAGTAAGGTGGGGGGAAAGTCGGGCTACACCTTC. Its translation: CASKVGGKSGYTF.